These 23 T cell receptor beta chains share one sample of origin, sequenced in a study of cytomegalovirus exposure and HLA in healthy donors. A multiplex PCR was run with 60 Vbeta primers and 13 Jbeta primers. The table came from immunoSEQ multiplex PCR; TCRdb's copy has only in-frame clones and leaves some out. The listing records about 160,000 clones. Sequenced: PBMCs. These receptors came from a woman in her sixties in good health and CMV-seronegative.

This rearrangement joins TRBV19 to TRBJ1-1; D call uncertain. V lost 7 bases to trimming and J lost 1 base, with 10 bases between them. Per germline, CDR1 LNHDA and CDR2 SQIVND (reference sequence). This CDR3 spans 13 amino acids. The CDR3 region is CASKELKNTEAFF. CDR3 nucleotides: TGTGCCAGTAAAGAGCTAAAGAACACTGAAGCTTTCTTT.

The chain has TRBV5-4 and TRBJ1-1; 7 bases map to TRBD1. Germline-derived CDR1 and CDR2 are SGHNT and YYREEE (reference sequence). The ends lost 5 bases at V and 2 bases at J; junction bases unmatched: 15. The CDR3 runs 17 residues. CDR3 sequence (DNA): TGTGCCAGCAGTCGTCCTCAGGGGGGCGTTCCCAACACTGAAGCTTTCTTT. As protein: CASSRPQGGVPNTEAFF.

The V call is TRBV7-8, the J call TRBJ2-5; D is undetermined. Trimming shortened V by 1 base and J by 5 bases, and 5 bases separated the two germline ends. Germline CDR1 is SGHVS and CDR2 is FQNEAQ. The CDR3 runs to 12 residues. Here the CDR3 reads CASSLVGETQYF. CDR3 coding DNA: TGTGCCAGCAGCTTAGTCGGGGAGACCCAGTACTTC.

This chain uses TRBV7-8 with TRBJ2-7, with 8 bases that match TRBD1. The CDR3 has 13 amino acids. Losses at the gene ends were 5 bases for V and 3 bases for J; bases not matched to a gene: 3. Germline V gene lookup returns CDR1 SGHVS and CDR2 FQNEAQ. CDR3 DNA: TGTGCCAGCAGCCGAACAGGGGGCTACGAGCAGTACTTC. Translating it yields CASSRTGGYEQYF.

The chain combines TRBV7-9 with TRBJ2-3; D gene uncertain. The germline V and J ends were trimmed by 2 bases and 2 bases, with 17 bases remaining between them. Germline values: CDR1 SEHNR, CDR2 FQNEAQ (reference sequence). The CDR3 contains 17 residues. The CDR3 DNA is TGTGCCAGCAGCTTACCCAGGCTTGGGCGCCCCACAGATACGCAGTATTTT. Protein sequence: CASSLPRLGRPTDTQYF.

The chain is built from TRBV27 and TRBJ1-1; no reliable D call. V gave up 3 bases and J gave up 0 bases, with 8 bases separating them. The CDR3 covers 14 residues. Per the germline V gene, CDR1 is MNHEY and CDR2 is SMNVEV (reference sequence). CDR3 sequence reads: CASSLRRLNTEAFF. CDR3 sequence (DNA): TGTGCCAGCAGTTTGAGAAGATTGAACACTGAAGCTTTCTTT.

The rearrangement links TRBV10-2 to TRBJ1-4; D is undetermined. The germline CDR1 and CDR2 sequences are WSHSY and SAAADI. The CDR3 length is 16 residues. The V gene lost 2 bases and the J gene lost 8 bases, with 18 bases spanning the gap. CDR3 DNA sequence: TGCGCCAGCAGTGAGACCCTCTGGCAGCTAGGAGAAAAACTGTTTTTT. Amino acid sequence: CASSETLWQLGEKLFF.

The chain couples TRBV11-2 to TRBJ2-1, with 13 nucleotides matching TRBD2. This CDR3 has 15 amino acids. CDR1 and CDR2 (germline): SGHAT, FQNNGV. V trimming: 4 bases; J trimming: 6 bases; junction bases outside the gene matches: 3. This chain's CDR3 is CASSWTSGSPNEQFF. The CDR3 coding sequence is TGTGCCAGCAGCTGGACTAGCGGGAGCCCCAATGAGCAGTTCTTC.

The rearrangement uses TRBV5-1 and TRBJ1-3; D not resolved. CDR1 is SGHRS, CDR2 YFSETQ, per germline. V lost 1 base, J lost 4 bases, and 9 bases lay in between. This CDR3 contains 14 residues. Here the CDR3 reads CASSLRETGNTIYF. In DNA, the CDR3 is TGCGCCAGCAGCTTGCGGGAAACCGGAAACACCATATATTTT.

This chain links TRBV6-6 with TRBJ1-1; perhaps TRBD1 as D (5 bases). The CDR3 runs 15 residues. The V end was cut by 6 bases, the J end by 3 bases, with 17 bases between. Germline V lookup: CDR1 MNHNY, CDR2 SVGAGI (reference sequence). The CDR3 reads CASRPAGTWDTEAFF. The CDR3 nucleotides are TGTGCCAGCAGACCCGCCGGGACTTGGGACACTGAAGCTTTCTTT.

The CDR3 here is CASSTQGDQPQHF. As DNA, the CDR3 is TGCGCCAGCAGCACACAGGGAGATCAGCCCCAGCATTTT. The chain is built from TRBV5-1 and TRBJ1-5, with a weak D call TRBD1 (6 bases). Germline V CDR1 and CDR2: SGHRS, YFSETQ. The CDR3 covers 13 residues. The ends were cut back, 4 bases at V and 5 bases at J, with 10 bases in the middle.

The J gene is TRBJ2-2, the V gene TRBV6-1, with D possibly being TRBD2 (5 bases). There are 17 residues in the CDR3. Per germline, CDR1 MNHNS and CDR2 SASEGT. V was shortened by 5 bases and J by 1 base, with 17 bases between the two germline ends. The CDR3 here is CASSQEWLAVNTGELFF. Here the CDR3 DNA reads TGTGCCAGCAGTCAAGAGTGGCTAGCCGTGAACACCGGGGAGCTGTTTTTT.

J is TRBJ2-2 and V is TRBV11-2; D is possibly TRBD2 (5 bases). The CDR3 extends over 14 amino acids. Germline V CDR1 and CDR2: SGHAT, FQNNGV. Trimming removed 2 bases at V and 7 bases at J, with 11 bases between. The CDR3 bases are TGTGCCAGCAGCTTAATTCGGGGTCACGGGGAGCTGTTTTTT. This codes for CASSLIRGHGELFF.

The V and J genes are TRBV20-1 and TRBJ2-5, with D uncertain. Trimming shortened V by 7 bases and J by 5 bases, and 5 bases separated the two germline ends. The germline gives CDR1 DFQATT, CDR2 SNEGSKA (reference sequence). This CDR3 is 9 amino acids long. This CDR3 reads CSVSETQYF. The CDR3 DNA is TGCAGTGTTTCGGAGACCCAGTACTTC.

The V call is TRBV7-2, the J call TRBJ1-5; D is ambiguous. Germline CDR1 and CDR2: SGHTA and FQGNSA. Trimming left V 8 bases short and J 0 bases short, with 5 bases between. The CDR3 consists of 12 residues. The CDR3 spells CASSYSNQPQHF. CDR3 in DNA: TGTGCCAGCTCGTATAGCAATCAGCCCCAGCATTTT.

The rearrangement uses TRBV19 and TRBJ2-3; 11 bases match TRBD2. Germline V gene lookup returns CDR1 LNHDA and CDR2 SQIVND (reference sequence). This CDR3 comprises 16 residues. V shed 3 bases and J 6 bases; nucleotides not matched to a gene: 8. CDR3 bases: TGTGCCAGTAGTATCCCCACTAGCGGGAGTTTGGATACGCAGTATTTT. This gives the protein CASSIPTSGSLDTQYF.

The chain employs TRBV30 and TRBJ2-7, with D maybe TRBD1 (5 bases). Trimming removed 0 bases at V and 7 bases at J, with 10 bases between. The CDR3 covers 12 residues. In germline, CDR1 is GTSNPN, CDR2 SVGIG (reference sequence). The CDR3 loop reads CAWSVLQGEQYF. In DNA, the CDR3 is TGTGCCTGGAGTGTACTCCAGGGTGAGCAGTACTTC.

The CDR3: CASATYQGPNEQFF. CDR3 sequence (DNA): TGTGCCAGCGCGACCTACCAGGGCCCCAATGAGCAGTTCTTC. V and J are TRBV7-9 and TRBJ2-1; D might be TRBD1 (5 bases). The CDR3 covers 14 residues. The V gene's germline CDR1 is SEHNR and CDR2 FQNEAQ (reference sequence). Trimming shortened V by 8 bases and J by 6 bases, and 17 bases separated the two germline ends.

This chain links TRBV2 with TRBJ2-4; TRBD2 matches 9 bases. The CDR3 consists of 17 residues. The germline V gene has CDR1 SNHLY and CDR2 FYNNEI. After removal of 6 bases from V and 0 bases from J, the junction contained 9 bases not matched to a gene. CDR3 sequence (DNA): TGTGCCAGCAGCTGGAGGGCGGGAGGGTTAGCCAAAAACATTCAGTACTTC. Its protein product is CASSWRAGGLAKNIQYF.

The V and J genes are TRBV29-1 and TRBJ2-2; TRBD2 matches at 13 bases. The length of the CDR3 is 15 residues. Trimming cost V 7 bases and J 3 bases; bases outside gene matches: 5. In germline, CDR1 is SQVTM, CDR2 ANQGSEA. As DNA, the CDR3 is TGCAGCGCGACTAGCGGGAGGCCCGACACCGGGGAGCTGTTTTTT. Its translation: CSATSGRPDTGELFF.

CDR3 nucleotide sequence: TGTGCCAGCAGTTACGGACACCTTAACACTGAAGCTTTCTTT. Protein sequence: CASSYGHLNTEAFF. V and J are TRBV6-5 and TRBJ1-1, with a weak D call TRBD1 (5 bases). Trimming left V 2 bases short and J 2 bases short, with 9 bases between. Germline CDR1 and CDR2: MNHEY and SVGAGI. The CDR3 is 14 residues long.

The chain has TRBV5-1 and TRBJ2-7; 14 nucleotides align to TRBD2. Germline CDR1 is SGHRS and CDR2 is YFSETQ. V lost 4 bases to trimming and J lost 2 bases; unmatched junction nucleotides: 8. The CDR3 has 17 amino acids. CDR3 loop: CASSPRTSGGPTYEQYF. CDR3 nucleotides: TGCGCCAGCAGCCCCCGGACTAGCGGGGGGCCAACCTACGAGCAGTACTTC.

J is TRBJ2-2 and V is TRBV7-6; D remains unclear. V dropped 0 bases and J dropped 4 bases, with 3 bases sitting between them. Germline V gene sequence: CDR1 SGHVS, CDR2 FNYEAQ. The CDR3 contains 13 residues. CDR3 residues: CASSLAFTGELFF. The CDR3 DNA is TGTGCCAGCAGCTTAGCCTTCACCGGGGAGCTGTTTTTT. The full variable domain, in which reference TRBV7-6 and TRBJ2-2 provide the parts outside the CDR3, is GAGVSQSPRYKVTKRGQDVALRCDPISGHVSLYWYRQALGQGPEFLTYFNYEAQQDKSGLPNDRFSAERPEGSISTLTIQRTEQRDSAMYRCASSLAFTGELFFGEGSRLTVL.